The 14 T cell receptor beta chains in this list originate from one sample, sequenced in a study of cytotoxic CD8 clonotypes in ibrutinib-treated CLL. The method was immunoSEQ multiplex PCR; TCRdb's version includes in-frame clones alone and lacks a portion of them. Altogether 110,000 to 150,000 clones are present, 76% being singletons, with the ten largest covering 4.5% to 6.5%. This specimen was PBMCs, taken after 24 months of ibrutinib treatment. These receptors were taken from a human donor with chronic lymphocytic leukemia.

The chain uses TRBV5-1 and TRBJ1-1; D might be TRBD1 (5 bases). CDR3 length equals 18 residues. The germline V gene encodes CDR1 SGHRS and CDR2 YFSETQ. Trimming left V 1 base short and J 0 bases short, with 19 bases between. The CDR3 DNA follows: TGCGCCAGCAGCTTGTGGGGGGATTCCCCCTCTATGAACACTGAAGCTTTCTTT. Its protein is CASSLWGDSPSMNTEAFF.

This chain links TRBV28 with TRBJ1-2; D is perhaps TRBD1 (5 bases). The germline V and J ends were trimmed by 6 bases and 2 bases, with 10 bases remaining between them. In germline, CDR1 is MDHEN, CDR2 SYDVKM. The CDR3 contains 13 residues. The CDR3 loop reads CASRRTSNYGYTF. The CDR3 DNA reads as TGTGCCAGCAGGCGGACAAGCAACTATGGCTACACCTTC.

V is TRBV6-6 and J is TRBJ2-7; weak D call: TRBD2 (5 bases). Between the trimmed V and J ends, which lost 6 bases and 6 bases, there was a span of 18 bases. The CDR3 sequence is 14 residues long. Germline V CDR1 and CDR2: MNHNY, SVGAGI (reference sequence). For the CDR3, the DNA is TGTGCCAGCAGCCTCCCAACATCGGCGGGCGAGCAGTACTTC. This encodes CASSLPTSAGEQYF.

This clone was observed a handful of times. The junction shows a germline mismatch at one end, possibly a read error. The chain recombines TRBV7-7 with TRBJ1-2; D gene unclear. CDR3 length equals 13 residues. The germline V gene encodes CDR1 SSHAT and CDR2 FNYEAQ (reference sequence). The DNA for the CDR3 is TGTGCTAGCAGCCCCCTTGACAAGTACGGCTACACCTTC. This translates into CASSPLDKYGYTF.

This sequence joins TRBV5-1 and TRBJ2-3, with D unresolved. Germline V CDR1 and CDR2: SGHRS, YFSETQ. Trimming shortened V by 1 base and J by 2 bases, and 17 bases separated the two germline ends. CDR3 size: 17 residues. CDR3 sequence (DNA): TGCGCCAGCAGCTTGATGTCCCGGCAAGTACCCACAGATACGCAGTATTTT. Translation gives CASSLMSRQVPTDTQYF. Full variable domain (outside the CDR3, taken from reference TRBV5-1 and TRBJ2-3): KAGVTQTPRYLIKTRGQQVTLSCSPISGHRSVSWYQQTPGQGLQFLFEYFSETQRNKGNFPGRFSGRQFSNSRSEMNVSTLELGDSALYLCASSLMSRQVPTDTQYFGPGTRLTVL.

This sequence joins TRBV5-1 and TRBJ1-1, with a possible D match to TRBD1 (5 bases). This CDR3 region has 15 residues. Trimming left V 7 bases short and J 2 bases short, with 18 bases between. In germline, CDR1 is SGHRS, CDR2 YFSETQ. The CDR3 region is CASGWGGAINTEAFF. The CDR3, as DNA: TGCGCCAGCGGCTGGGGAGGGGCCATAAACACTGAAGCTTTCTTT.

The chain recombines TRBV28 with TRBJ1-5, with D uncertain. The CDR3 loop spans 12 amino acids. The germline gives CDR1 MDHEN, CDR2 SYDVKM. The V and J ends lost 5 bases and 5 bases respectively, with 7 bases between them. The CDR3 spells CASSEGYQPQHF. Written as DNA, the CDR3 is TGTGCCAGCAGTGAGGGATATCAGCCCCAGCATTTT.

In its sample, this clone was seen a few times. The rearrangement joins TRBV27 to TRBJ1-6, with TRBD1 identical over 8 bases. The J segment lost 7 bases and the V segment lost 6 bases, leaving 2 bases of the junction unmatched. This CDR3 has 13 amino acids. The V gene's germline CDR1 is MNHEY and CDR2 SMNVEV (reference sequence). CDR3 DNA sequence: TGTGCCAGCAGGCGACAGGGGAATTCACCCCTCCACTTT. As protein: CASRRQGNSPLHF.

The gene calls are TRBV7-9 and TRBJ1-2; D is perhaps TRBD1 (5 bases). With 5 bases removed from V and 8 bases from J, the gap between germline ends came to 12 bases. The CDR3 extends over 12 amino acids. Per the germline V gene, CDR1 is SEHNR and CDR2 is FQNEAQ (reference sequence). This CDR3 is CASSPGPAGYTF. The CDR3 DNA sequence: TGTGCCAGCAGCCCGGGACCGGCCGGCTACACCTTC.

This sequence joins TRBV6-4 and TRBJ1-1; TRBD1 matches 10 bases. The J segment lost 8 bases and the V segment lost 5 bases, leaving 5 bases of the junction unmatched. CDR1 is MRHNA, CDR2 SNTAGT, per germline. The CDR3 has 13 amino acids. In nucleotides, the CDR3 is TGTGCCAGCAGTCCCGGGACAGGGGTCGAAGCTTTCTTT. Amino acid sequence: CASSPGTGVEAFF.

The rearrangement uses TRBV23-1 and TRBJ2-5, with 8 bases fitting TRBD1. TRBV23-1 counts as an open reading frame of uncertain function. This CDR3 has 16 residues. J gave up 2 bases and V 0 bases, and 5 bases lay outside the gene matches. CDR3 sequence reads: CASSQSPGDRQETQYF. CDR3 in DNA: TGCGCCAGCAGTCAATCTCCGGGGGACAGGCAAGAGACCCAGTACTTC.

The chain uses TRBV10-3 and TRBJ2-3; 8 nucleotides align to TRBD1. The V gene's germline CDR1 is ENHRY and CDR2 SYGVKD. V lost 6 bases to trimming and J lost 4 bases; unmatched junction nucleotides: 6. This CDR3 spans 14 amino acids. CDR3 loop: CAIRKGQGSDTQYF. CDR3 nucleotides: TGTGCCATCAGAAAAGGACAGGGTTCAGATACGCAGTATTTT.

The chain joins TRBV5-1 to TRBJ2-2; no clear D. Trimming removed 0 bases at V and 0 bases at J, with 6 bases between. CDR3 length equals 15 residues. Looked up from germline, CDR1 is SGHRS and CDR2 is YFSETQ. The CDR3 DNA is TGCGCCAGCAGCTTGGGCGGCGCGAACACCGGGGAGCTGTTTTTT. Protein: CASSLGGANTGELFF.

The CDR3 DNA reads TGTGCCAGCAGCCCCGGGCTGTCGGGTAATGAAAAACTGTTTTTT. Its protein is CASSPGLSGNEKLFF. The chain joins TRBV7-9 to TRBJ1-4; D remains ambiguous. The germline V and J ends were trimmed by 5 bases and 4 bases, with 14 bases remaining between them. Germline values: CDR1 SEHNR, CDR2 FQNEAQ (reference sequence). The CDR3 has 15 amino acids. The entire variable domain, with the rest obtained from reference TRBV7-9 and TRBJ1-4, is as follows: DTGVSQNPRHKITKRGQNVTFRCDPISEHNRLYWYRQTLGQGPEFLTYFQNEAQLEKSRLLSDRFSAERPKGSFSTLEIQRTEQGDSAMYLCASSPGLSGNEKLFFGSGTQLSVL.